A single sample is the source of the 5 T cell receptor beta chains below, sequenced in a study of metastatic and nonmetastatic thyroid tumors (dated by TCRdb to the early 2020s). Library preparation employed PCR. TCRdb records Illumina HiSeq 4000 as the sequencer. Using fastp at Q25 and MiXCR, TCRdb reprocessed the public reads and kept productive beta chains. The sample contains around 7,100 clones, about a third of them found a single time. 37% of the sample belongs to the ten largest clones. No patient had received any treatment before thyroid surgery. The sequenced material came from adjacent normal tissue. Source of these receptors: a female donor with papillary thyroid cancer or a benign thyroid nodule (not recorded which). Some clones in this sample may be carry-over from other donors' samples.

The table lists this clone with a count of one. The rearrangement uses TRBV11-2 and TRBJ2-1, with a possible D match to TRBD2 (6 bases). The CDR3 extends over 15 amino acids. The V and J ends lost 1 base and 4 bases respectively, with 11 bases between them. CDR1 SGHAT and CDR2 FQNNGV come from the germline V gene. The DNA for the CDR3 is TGTGCCAGCAGCTTAGGCGGGGCAAATTACAATGAGCAGTTCTTC. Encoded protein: CASSLGGANYNEQFF.

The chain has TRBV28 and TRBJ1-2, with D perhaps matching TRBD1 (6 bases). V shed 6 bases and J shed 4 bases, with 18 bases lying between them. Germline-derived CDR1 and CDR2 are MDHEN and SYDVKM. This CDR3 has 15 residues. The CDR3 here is CASSRTGSLVYGYTF. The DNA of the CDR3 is TGTGCCAGCAGCCGAACAGGGAGCCTTGTCTATGGCTACACCTTC.

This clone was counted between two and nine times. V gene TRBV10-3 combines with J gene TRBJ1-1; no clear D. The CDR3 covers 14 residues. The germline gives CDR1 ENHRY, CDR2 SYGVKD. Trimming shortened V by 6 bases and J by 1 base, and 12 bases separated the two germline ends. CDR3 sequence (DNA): TGTGCCATCAGATCCCCTGCAGAGAACACTGAAGCTTTCTTT. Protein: CAIRSPAENTEAFF.

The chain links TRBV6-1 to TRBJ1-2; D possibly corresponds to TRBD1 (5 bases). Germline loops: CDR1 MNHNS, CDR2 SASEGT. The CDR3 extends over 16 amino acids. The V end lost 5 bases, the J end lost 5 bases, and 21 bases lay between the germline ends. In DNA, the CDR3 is TGTGCCAGCAGTTCATCCGGGACCGACGATGTATATGGCTACACCTTC. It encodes CASSSSGTDDVYGYTF.

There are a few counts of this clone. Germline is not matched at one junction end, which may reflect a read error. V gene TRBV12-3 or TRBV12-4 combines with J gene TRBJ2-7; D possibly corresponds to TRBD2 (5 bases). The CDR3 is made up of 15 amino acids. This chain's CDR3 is CASSLAGKVSYEQYF. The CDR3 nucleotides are TGTGCCAGCAGTCTAGCCGGAAAGGTGTCCTACGAGCAGTACTTC.